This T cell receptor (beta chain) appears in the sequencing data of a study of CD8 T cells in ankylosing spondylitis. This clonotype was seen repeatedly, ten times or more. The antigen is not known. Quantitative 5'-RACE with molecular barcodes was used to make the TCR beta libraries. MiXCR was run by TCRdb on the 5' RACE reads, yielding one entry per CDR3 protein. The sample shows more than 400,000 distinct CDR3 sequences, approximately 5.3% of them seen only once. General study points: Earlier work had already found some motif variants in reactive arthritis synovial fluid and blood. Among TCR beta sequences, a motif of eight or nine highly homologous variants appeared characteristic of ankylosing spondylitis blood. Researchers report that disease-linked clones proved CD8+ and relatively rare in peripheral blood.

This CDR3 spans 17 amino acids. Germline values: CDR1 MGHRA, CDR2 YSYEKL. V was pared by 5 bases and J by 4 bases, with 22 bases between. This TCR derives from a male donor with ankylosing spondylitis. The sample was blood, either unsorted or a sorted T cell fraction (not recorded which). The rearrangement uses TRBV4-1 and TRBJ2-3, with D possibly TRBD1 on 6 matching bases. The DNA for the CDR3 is TGCGCCAGCAGCACTGTGGGTGGAAGGGGGTTGTCAGATACGCAGTATTTT. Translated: CASSTVGGRGLSDTQYF.